This TCR beta chain was sequenced in a study of beta chain features in type 1 diabetes. Of the isolated RNA, all was reverse transcribed, and so the sequenced material was expressed TCRB transcripts. Method: immunoSEQ multiplex PCR; TCRdb's copy keeps in-frame clones and lacks some. Here the sample spans 300,000 to 450,000 clones, roughly 21% being singletons. This clone was seen a handful of times. V lost 3 bases, J lost 6 bases, and 13 bases lay in between. CDR1 and CDR2 (germline): LGHNT, FRNRAP. The CDR3 runs 14 residues. What was sequenced was naive CD4+ T cells from blood. This chain connects TRBV12-5 to TRBJ2-3, with unresolved D. This clonotype was sampled from a woman between 18 and 29 years old in good health. The CDR3 nucleotides read TGTGCTAGTGGTTTTTCAGCGATACTTGATACGCAGTATTTT. The encoded protein is CASGFSAILDTQYF.